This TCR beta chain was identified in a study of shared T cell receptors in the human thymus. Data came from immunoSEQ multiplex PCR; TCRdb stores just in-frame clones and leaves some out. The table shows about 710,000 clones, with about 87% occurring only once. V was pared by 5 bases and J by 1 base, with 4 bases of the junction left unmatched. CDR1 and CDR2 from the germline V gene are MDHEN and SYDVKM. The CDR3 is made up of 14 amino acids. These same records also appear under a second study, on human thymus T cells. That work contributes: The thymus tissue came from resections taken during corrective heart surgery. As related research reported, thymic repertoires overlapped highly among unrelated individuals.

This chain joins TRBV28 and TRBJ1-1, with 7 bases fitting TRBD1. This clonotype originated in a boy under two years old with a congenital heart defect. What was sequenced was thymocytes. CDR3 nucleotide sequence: TGTGCCAGCAGTGCCAGACAGGGGAACACTGAAGCTTTCTTT. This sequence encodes CASSARQGNTEAFF.